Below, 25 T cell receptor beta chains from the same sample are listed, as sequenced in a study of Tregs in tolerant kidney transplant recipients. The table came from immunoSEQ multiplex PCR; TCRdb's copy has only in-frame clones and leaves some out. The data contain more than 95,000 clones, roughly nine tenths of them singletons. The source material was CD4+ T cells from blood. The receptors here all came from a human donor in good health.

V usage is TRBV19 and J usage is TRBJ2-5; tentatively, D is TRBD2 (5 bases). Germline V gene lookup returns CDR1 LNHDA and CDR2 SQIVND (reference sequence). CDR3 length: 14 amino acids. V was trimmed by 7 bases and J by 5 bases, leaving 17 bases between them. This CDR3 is CASKDSATEETQYF. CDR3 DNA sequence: TGTGCCAGTAAGGATAGCGCTACCGAGGAGACCCAGTACTTC.

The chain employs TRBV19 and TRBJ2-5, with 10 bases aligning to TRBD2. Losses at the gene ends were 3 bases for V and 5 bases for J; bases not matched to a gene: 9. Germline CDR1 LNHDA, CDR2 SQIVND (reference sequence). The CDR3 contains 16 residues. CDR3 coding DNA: TGTGCCAGTAGTATTAGACTAGCGGGTAAGCAGGAGACCCAGTACTTC. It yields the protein CASSIRLAGKQETQYF.

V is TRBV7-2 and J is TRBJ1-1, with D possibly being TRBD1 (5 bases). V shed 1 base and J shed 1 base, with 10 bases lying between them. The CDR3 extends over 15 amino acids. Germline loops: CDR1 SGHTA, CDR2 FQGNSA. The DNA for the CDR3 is TGTGCCAGCAGCTTAGATGGGGCGGGGAACACTGAAGCTTTCTTT. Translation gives CASSLDGAGNTEAFF.

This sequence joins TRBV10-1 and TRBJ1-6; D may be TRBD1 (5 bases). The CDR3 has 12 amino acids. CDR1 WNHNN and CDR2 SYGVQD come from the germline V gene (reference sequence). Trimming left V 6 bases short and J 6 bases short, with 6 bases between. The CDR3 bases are TGCGCCAGCAGCGGGACTAATTCACCCCTCCACTTT. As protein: CASSGTNSPLHF.

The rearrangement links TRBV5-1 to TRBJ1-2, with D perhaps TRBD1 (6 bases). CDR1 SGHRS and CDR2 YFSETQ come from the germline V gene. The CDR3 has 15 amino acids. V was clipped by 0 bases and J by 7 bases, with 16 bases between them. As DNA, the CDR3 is TGCGCCAGCAGCTTGGCGGGGGCGCTAGTTCCTGGCTACACCTTC. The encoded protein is CASSLAGALVPGYTF.

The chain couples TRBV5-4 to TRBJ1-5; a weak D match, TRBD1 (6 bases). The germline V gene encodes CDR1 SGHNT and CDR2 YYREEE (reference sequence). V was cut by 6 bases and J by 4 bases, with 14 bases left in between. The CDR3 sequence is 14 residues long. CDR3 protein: CASISQGRNQPQHF. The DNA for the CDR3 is TGTGCCAGCATAAGCCAGGGGAGGAATCAGCCCCAGCATTTT.

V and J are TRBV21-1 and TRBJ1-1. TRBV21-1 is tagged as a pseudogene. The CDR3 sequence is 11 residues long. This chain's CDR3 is CASTRNTEAFF. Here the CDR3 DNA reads TGTGCCAGCACGAGAAACACTGAAGCTTTCTTT.

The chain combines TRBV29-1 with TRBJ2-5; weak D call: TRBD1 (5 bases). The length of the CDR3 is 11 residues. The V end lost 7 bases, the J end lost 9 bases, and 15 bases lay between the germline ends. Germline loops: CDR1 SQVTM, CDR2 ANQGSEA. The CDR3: CSADTPAAQYF. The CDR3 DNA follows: TGCAGCGCGGACACTCCGGCGGCCCAGTACTTC.

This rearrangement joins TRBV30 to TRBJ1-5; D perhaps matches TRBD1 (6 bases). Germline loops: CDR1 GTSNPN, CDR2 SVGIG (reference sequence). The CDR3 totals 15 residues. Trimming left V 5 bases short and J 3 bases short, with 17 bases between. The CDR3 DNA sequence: TGTGCCTGGGGGTTGGGGGGCAATCTCAATCAGCCCCAGCATTTT. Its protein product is CAWGLGGNLNQPQHF.

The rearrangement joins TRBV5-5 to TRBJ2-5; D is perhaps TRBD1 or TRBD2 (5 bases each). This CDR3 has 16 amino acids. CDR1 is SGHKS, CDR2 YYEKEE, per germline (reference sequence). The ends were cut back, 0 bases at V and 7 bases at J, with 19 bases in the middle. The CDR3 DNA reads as TGTGCCAGCAGCTTGGGAATGGGGACGATGAGAGGGACCCAGTACTTC. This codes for CASSLGMGTMRGTQYF.

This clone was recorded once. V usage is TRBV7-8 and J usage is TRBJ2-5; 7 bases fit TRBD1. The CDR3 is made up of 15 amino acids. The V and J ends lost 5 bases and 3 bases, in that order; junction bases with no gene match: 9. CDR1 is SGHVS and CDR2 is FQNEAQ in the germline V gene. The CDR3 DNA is TGTGCCAGCAGCCCGCTCCAGGGGGTTAAAGAGACCCAGTACTTC. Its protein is CASSPLQGVKETQYF.

The CDR3 is CASSVEEVSTDTQYF. The CDR3 DNA reads TGTGCCAGCAGCGTAGAAGAAGTAAGCACAGATACGCAGTATTTT. The rearrangement uses TRBV9 and TRBJ2-3; D gene ambiguous. CDR1 is SGDLS and CDR2 is YYNGEE in the germline V gene. V lost 0 bases and J lost 0, with 8 bases in between. The CDR3 contains 15 residues.

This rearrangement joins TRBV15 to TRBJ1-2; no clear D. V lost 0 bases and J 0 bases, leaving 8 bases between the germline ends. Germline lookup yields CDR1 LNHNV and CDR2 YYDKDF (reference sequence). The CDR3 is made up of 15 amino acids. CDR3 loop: CATSRDSSANYGYTF. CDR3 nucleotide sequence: TGTGCCACCAGCAGAGATAGTTCAGCTAACTATGGCTACACCTTC. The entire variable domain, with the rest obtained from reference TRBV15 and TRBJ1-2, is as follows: DAMVIQNPRYQVTQFGKPVTLSCSQTLNHNVMYWYQQKSSQAPKLLFHYYDKDFNNEADTPDNFQSRRPNTSFCFLDIRSPGLGDTAMYLCATSRDSSANYGYTFGSGTRLTVV.

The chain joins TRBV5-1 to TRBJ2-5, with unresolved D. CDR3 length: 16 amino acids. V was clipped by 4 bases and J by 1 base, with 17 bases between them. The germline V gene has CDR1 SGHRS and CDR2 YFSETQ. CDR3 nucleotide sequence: TGCGCCAGCAGCACGACACCATTGTCTCTCCAAGAGACCCAGTACTTC. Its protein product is CASSTTPLSLQETQYF. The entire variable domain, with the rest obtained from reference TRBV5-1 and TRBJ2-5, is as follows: KAGVTQTPRYLIKTRGQQVTLSCSPISGHRSVSWYQQTPGQGLQFLFEYFSETQRNKGNFPGRFSGRQFSNSRSEMNVSTLELGDSALYLCASSTTPLSLQETQYFGPGTRLLVL.

CDR3 bases: TGCGCCAGCAGTGAGACTTCATACGAGCAGTACTTC. Its protein is CASSETSYEQYF. The chain is built from TRBV10-1 and TRBJ2-7; D is undetermined. Germline V gene data show CDR1 as WNHNN and CDR2 as SYGVQD (reference sequence). The V gene lost 2 bases and the J gene lost 4 bases, with 6 bases spanning the gap. This CDR3 has 12 amino acids.

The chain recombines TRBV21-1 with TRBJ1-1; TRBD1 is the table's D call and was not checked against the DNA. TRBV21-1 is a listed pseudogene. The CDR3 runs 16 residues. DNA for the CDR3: TGTGCCAGCAGCTTATGCCCGGACAGAACTAACACTGAAGCTTTCTTT. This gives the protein CASSLCPDRTNTEAFF.

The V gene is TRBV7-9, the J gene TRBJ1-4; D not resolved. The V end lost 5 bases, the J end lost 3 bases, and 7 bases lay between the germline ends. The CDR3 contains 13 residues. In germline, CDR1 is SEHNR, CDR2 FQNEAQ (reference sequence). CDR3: CASSRGSNEKLFF. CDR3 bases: TGTGCCAGCAGCCGGGGTTCTAATGAAAAACTGTTTTTT.

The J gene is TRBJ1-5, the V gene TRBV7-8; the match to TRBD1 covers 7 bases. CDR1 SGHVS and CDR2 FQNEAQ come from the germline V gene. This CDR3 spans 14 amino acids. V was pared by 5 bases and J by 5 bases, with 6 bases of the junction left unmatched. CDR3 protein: CASSTTTGHQPQHF. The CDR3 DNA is TGTGCCAGCAGCACTACGACAGGGCATCAGCCCCAGCATTTT.

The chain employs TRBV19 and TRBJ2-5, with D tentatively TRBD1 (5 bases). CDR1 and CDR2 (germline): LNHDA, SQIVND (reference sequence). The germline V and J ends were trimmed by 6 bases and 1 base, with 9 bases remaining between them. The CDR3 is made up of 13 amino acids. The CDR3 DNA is TGTGCCAGTAGGCCAGGGTTCCAAGAGACCCAGTACTTC. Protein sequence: CASRPGFQETQYF. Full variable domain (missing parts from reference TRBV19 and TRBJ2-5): DGGITQSPKYLFRKEGQNVTLSCEQNLNHDAMYWYRQDPGQGLRLIYYSQIVNDFQKGDIAEGYSVSREKKESFPLTVTSAQKNPTAFYLCASRPGFQETQYFGPGTRLLVL.

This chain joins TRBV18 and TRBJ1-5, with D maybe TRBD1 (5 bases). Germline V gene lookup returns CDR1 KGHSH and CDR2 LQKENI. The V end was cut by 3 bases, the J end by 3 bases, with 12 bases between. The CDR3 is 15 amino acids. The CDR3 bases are TGTGCCAGCTCACCCACAACAGGCCCCAATCAGCCCCAGCATTTT. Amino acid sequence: CASSPTTGPNQPQHF.

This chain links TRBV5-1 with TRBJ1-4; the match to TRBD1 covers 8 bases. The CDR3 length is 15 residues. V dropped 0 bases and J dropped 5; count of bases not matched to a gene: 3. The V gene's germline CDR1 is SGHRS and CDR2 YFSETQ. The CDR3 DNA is TGCGCCAGCAGCTTGGATGGACAGGGCAATGAAAAACTGTTTTTT. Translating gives CASSLDGQGNEKLFF. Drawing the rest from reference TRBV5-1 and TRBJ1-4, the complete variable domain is KAGVTQTPRYLIKTRGQQVTLSCSPISGHRSVSWYQQTPGQGLQFLFEYFSETQRNKGNFPGRFSGRQFSNSRSEMNVSTLELGDSALYLCASSLDGQGNEKLFFGSGTQLSVL.

The CDR3, as DNA: TGTGCCAGCAGCCGGACAGTCCAAGAGACCCAGTACTTC. This translates into CASSRTVQETQYF. The chain links TRBV11-3 to TRBJ2-5; weak D call: TRBD1 (6 bases). Trimming removed 5 bases at V and 1 base at J, with 8 bases between. The CDR3 is 13 residues long. Germline V gene lookup returns CDR1 SGHNT and CDR2 YENEEA.

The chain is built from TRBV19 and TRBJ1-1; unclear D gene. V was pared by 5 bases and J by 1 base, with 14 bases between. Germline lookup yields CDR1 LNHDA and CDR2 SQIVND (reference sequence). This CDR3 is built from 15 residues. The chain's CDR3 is CASSWQIRKNTEAFF. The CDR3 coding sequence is TGTGCCAGTAGTTGGCAGATTCGAAAGAACACTGAAGCTTTCTTT.

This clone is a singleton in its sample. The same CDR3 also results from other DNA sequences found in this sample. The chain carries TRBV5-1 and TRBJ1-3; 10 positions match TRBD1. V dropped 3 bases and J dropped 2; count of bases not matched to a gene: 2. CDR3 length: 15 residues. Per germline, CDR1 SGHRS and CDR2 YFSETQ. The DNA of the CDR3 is TGCGCCAGCAGCTCCGGGACAGGGGCTGGAAACACCATATATTTT. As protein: CASSSGTGAGNTIYF.

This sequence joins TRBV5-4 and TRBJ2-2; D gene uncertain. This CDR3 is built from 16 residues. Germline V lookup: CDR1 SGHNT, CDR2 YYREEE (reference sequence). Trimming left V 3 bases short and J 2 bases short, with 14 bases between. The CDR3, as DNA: TGTGCCAGCAGCTCGTTAACTGATGGTAACACCGGGGAGCTGTTTTTT. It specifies CASSSLTDGNTGELFF.